This T cell receptor (beta chain) originates from a study of blood T cell repertoires in COVID-19. Across the study: T cells, B-cell-depleted T cells, or PBMCs supplied cDNA or gDNA.

CDR1 MGHRA and CDR2 YSYEKL come from the germline V gene. Trimming took off 1 base at V and 4 bases at J, with 10 bases between the two ends. The length of the CDR3 is 14 residues. The method was immunoSEQ multiplex PCR; TCRdb's version includes in-frame clones alone and lacks a portion of them. The sample records 150,000 or so clones, just over 85% being singletons. The material sequenced was PBMCs or T cells enriched from blood (not recorded which). This chain uses TRBV4-1 with TRBJ1-2; D remains ambiguous. This TCR derives from a man aged 45-65 years who had recovered from COVID-19. The CDR3 spells CASSQVERAYGYTF. Here the CDR3 DNA reads TGCGCCAGCAGCCAAGTGGAGCGGGCCTATGGCTACACCTTC.